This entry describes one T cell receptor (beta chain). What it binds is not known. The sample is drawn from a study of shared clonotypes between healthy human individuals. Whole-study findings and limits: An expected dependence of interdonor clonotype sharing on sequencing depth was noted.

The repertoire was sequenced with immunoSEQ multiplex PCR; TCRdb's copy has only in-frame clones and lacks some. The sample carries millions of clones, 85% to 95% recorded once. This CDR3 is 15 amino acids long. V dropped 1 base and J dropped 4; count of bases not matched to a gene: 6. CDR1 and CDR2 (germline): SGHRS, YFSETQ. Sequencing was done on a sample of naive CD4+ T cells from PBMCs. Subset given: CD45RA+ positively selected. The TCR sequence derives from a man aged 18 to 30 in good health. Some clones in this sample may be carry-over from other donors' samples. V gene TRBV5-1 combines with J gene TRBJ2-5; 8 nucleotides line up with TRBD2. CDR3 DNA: TGCGCCAGCAGCTTGCTGGGGACTAGGATAGAGACCCAGTACTTC. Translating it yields CASSLLGTRIETQYF. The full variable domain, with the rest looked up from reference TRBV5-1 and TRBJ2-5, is KAGVTQTPRYLIKTRGQQVTLSCSPISGHRSVSWYQQTPGQGLQFLFEYFSETQRNKGNFPGRFSGRQFSNSRSEMNVSTLELGDSALYLCASSLLGTRIETQYFGPGTRLLVL.